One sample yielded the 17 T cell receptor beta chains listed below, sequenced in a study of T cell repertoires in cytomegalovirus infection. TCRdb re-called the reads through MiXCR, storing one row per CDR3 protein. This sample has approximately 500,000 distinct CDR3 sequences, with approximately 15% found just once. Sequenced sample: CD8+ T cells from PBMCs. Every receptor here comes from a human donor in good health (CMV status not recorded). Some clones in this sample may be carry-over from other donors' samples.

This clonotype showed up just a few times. This CDR3 is CASRPWDSPTDTQYF. CDR3 DNA sequence: TGTGCCAGCAGACCCTGGGACTCCCCCACAGATACGCAGTATTTT. The gene calls are TRBV5-4 and TRBJ2-3; TRBD2 is a possible D gene (6 bases). V shed 5 bases and J shed 2 bases, with 15 bases lying between them. Per germline, CDR1 SGHNT and CDR2 YYREEE (reference sequence). The CDR3 is made up of 15 amino acids.

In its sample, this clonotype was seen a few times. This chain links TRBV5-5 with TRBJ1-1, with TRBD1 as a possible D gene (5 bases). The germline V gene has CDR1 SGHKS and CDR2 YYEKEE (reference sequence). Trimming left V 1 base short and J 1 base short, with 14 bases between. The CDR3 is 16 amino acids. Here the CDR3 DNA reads TGTGCCAGCAGCTTGACCTGGGACGCGAGGAACACTGAAGCTTTCTTT. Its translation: CASSLTWDARNTEAFF. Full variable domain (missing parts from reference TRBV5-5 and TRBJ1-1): DAGVTQSPTHLIKTRGQQVTLRCSPISGHKSVSWYQQVLGQGPQFIFQYYEKEERGRGNFPDRFSARQFPNYSSELNVNALLLGDSALYLCASSLTWDARNTEAFFGQGTRLTVV.

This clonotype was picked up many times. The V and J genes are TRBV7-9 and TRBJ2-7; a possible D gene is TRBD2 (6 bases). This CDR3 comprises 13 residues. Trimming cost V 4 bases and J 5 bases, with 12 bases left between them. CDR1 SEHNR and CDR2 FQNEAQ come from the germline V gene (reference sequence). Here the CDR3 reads CASSYFGGNEQYF. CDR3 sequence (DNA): TGTGCCAGCAGCTACTTTGGGGGGAACGAGCAGTACTTC.

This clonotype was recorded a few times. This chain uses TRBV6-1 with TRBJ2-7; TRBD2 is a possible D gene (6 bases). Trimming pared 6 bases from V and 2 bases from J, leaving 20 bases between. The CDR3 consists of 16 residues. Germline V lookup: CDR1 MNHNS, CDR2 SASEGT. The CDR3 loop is CASRETILASTYEQYF. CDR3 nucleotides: TGTGCCAGCAGGGAGACCATTCTAGCGAGTACCTACGAGCAGTACTTC.

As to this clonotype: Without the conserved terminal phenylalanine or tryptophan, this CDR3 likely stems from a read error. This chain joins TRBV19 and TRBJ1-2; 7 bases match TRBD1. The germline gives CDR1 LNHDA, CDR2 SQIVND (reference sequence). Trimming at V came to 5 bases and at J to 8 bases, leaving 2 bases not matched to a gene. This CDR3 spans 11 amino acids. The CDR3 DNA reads TGTGCCAGTAGTCGGACAGGCGGCTACACCTCC. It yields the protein CASSRTGGYTS.

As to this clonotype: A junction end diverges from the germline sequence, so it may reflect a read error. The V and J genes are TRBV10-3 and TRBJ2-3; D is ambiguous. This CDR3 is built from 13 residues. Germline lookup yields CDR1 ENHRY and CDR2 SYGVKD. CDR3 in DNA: TGTGCCATCAGTAATGGTGGCACAAATACGCAGTATTTT. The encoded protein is CAISNGGTNTQYF.

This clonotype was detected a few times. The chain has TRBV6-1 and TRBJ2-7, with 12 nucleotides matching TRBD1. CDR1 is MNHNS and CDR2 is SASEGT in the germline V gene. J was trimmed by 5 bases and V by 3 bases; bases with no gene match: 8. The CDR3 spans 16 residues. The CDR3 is CASSEAPGQGAHEQYF. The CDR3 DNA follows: TGTGCCAGCAGTGAGGCACCGGGACAGGGGGCCCACGAGCAGTACTTC.

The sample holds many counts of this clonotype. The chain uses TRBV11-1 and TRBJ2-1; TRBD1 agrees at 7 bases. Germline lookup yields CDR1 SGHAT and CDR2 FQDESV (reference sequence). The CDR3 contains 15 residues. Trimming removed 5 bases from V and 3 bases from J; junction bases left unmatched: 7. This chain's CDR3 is CASSLSGQSYNEQFF. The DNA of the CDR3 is TGTGCCAGCAGCCTATCGGGACAGAGCTACAATGAGCAGTTCTTC.

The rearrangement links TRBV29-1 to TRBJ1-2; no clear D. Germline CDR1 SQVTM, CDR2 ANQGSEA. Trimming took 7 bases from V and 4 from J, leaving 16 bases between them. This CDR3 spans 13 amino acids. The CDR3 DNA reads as TGCAGCGCCGTAGTCGGGGAAACCTATGGCTACACCTTC. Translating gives CSAVVGETYGYTF.

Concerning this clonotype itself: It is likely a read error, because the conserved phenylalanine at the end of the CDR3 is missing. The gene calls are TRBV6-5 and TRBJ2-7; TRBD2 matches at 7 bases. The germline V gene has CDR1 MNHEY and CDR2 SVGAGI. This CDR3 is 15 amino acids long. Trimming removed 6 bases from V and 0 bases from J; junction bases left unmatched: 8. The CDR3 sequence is CASSPGLADSYEQYL. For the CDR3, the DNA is TGTGCCAGCAGCCCGGGGCTAGCGGACTCCTACGAGCAGTACTTA.

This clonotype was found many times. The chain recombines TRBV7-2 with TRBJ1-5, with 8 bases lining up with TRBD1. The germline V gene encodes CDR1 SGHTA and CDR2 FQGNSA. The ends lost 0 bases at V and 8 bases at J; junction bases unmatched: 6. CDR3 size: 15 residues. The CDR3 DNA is TGTGCCAGCAGCTTAGCCAGGGGGCGAGTGGAGCCCCAGCATTTT. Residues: CASSLARGRVEPQHF.

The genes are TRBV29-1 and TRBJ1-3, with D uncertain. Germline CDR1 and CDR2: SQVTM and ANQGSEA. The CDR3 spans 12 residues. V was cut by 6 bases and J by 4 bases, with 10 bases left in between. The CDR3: CSVRVEGNTIYF. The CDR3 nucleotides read TGCAGCGTCCGGGTAGAGGGAAACACCATATATTTT. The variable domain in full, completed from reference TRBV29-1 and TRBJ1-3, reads SAVISQKPSRDICQRGTSLTIQCQVDSQVTMMFWYRQQPGQSLTLIATANQGSEATYESGFVIDKFPISRPNLTFSTLTVSNMSPEDSSIYLCSVRVEGNTIYFGEGSWLTVV.

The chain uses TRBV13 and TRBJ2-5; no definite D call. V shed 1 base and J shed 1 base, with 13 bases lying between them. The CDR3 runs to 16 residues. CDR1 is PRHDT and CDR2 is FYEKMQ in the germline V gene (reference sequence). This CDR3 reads CASSLVGQQLQETQYF. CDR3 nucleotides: TGTGCCAGCAGCTTAGTAGGTCAGCAGCTCCAAGAGACCCAGTACTTC.

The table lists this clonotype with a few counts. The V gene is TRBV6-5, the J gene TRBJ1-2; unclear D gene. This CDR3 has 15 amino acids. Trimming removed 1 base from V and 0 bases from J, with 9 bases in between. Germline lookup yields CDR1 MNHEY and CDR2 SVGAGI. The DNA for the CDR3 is TGTGCCAGCAGTTACTTTGGTTCCCCTAACTATGGCTACACCTTC. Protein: CASSYFGSPNYGYTF.

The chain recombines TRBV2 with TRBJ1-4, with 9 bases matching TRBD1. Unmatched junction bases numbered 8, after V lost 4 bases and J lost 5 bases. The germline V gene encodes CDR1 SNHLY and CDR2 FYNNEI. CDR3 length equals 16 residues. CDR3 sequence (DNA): TGTGCCAGCAGTGCCTTTACAGGGGGCTTGAATGAAAAACTGTTTTTT. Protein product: CASSAFTGGLNEKLFF.

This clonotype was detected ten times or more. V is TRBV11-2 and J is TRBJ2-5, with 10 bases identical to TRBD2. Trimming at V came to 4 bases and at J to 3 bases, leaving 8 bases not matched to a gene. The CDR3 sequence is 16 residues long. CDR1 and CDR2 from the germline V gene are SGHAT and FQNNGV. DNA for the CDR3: TGTGCCAGCAGCTCCAGGTTAGGACTAGCGGAAGAGACCCAGTACTTC. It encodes CASSSRLGLAEETQYF.

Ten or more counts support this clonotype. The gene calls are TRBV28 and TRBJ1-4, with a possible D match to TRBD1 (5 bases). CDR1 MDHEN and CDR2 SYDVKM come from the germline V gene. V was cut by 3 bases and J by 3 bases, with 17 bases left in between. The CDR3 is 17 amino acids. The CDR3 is CASSLEGERRPNEKLFF. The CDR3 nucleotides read TGTGCCAGCAGTTTGGAAGGGGAGAGAAGGCCTAATGAAAAACTGTTTTTT. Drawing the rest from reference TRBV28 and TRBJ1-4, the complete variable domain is DVKVTQSSRYLVKRTGEKVFLECVQDMDHENMFWYRQDPGLGLRLIYFSYDVKMKEKGDIPEGYSVSREKKERFSLILESASTNQTSMYLCASSLEGERRPNEKLFFGSGTQLSVL.